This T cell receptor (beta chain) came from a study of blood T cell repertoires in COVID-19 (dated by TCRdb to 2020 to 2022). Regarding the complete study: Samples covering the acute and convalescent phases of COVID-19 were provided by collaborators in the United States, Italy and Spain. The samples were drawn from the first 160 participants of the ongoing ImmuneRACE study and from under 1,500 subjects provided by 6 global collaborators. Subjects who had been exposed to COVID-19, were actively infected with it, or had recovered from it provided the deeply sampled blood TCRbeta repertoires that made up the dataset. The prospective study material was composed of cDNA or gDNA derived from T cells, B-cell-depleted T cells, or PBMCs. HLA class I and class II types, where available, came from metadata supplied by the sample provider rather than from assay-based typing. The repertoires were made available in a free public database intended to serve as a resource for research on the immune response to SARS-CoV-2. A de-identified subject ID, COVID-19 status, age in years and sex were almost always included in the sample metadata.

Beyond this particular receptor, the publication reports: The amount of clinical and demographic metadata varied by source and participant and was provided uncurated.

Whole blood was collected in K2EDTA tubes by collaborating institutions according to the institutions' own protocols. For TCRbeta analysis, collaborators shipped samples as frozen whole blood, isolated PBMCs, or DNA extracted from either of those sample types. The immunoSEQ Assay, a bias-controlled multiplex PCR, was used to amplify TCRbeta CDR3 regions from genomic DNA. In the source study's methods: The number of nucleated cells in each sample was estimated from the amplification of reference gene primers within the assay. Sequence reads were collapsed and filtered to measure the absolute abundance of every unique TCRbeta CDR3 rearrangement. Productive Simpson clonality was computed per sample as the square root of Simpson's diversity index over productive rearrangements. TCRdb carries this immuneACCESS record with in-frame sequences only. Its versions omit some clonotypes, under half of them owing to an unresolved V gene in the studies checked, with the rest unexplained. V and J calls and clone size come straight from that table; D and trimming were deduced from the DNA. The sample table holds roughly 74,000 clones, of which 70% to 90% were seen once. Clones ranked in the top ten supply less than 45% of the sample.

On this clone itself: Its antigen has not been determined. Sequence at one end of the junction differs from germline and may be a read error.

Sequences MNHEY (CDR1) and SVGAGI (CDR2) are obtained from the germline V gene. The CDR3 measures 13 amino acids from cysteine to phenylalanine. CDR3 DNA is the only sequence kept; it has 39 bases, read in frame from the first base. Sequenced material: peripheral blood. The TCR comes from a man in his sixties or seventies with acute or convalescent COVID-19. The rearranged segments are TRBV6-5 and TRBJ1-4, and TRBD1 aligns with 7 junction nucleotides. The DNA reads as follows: TGTGCGAGCACGGGACAGCCTAATGAAAAACTGTTTTTT. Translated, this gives CASTGQPNEKLFF.